Listed here are 20 T cell receptor beta chains from one sample, sequenced in a study of cytomegalovirus exposure and HLA in healthy donors. PCR employed 60 Vbeta and 13 Jbeta primers. Clones were sequenced by immunoSEQ multiplex PCR, and TCRdb holds only the in-frame ones, with some missing. The repertoire includes tens of thousands of clones, 84% of them detected once, and 2% to 2.5% sits in the top ten. Sequencing used PBMCs. Source of these receptors: a man aged 18 to 35 in good health and CMV-seronegative.

For the CDR3, the DNA is TGTGCCAGCAGGGGAAACAGGGCTAACTATGGCTACACCTTC. Translating it yields CASRGNRANYGYTF. The V and J genes are TRBV28 and TRBJ1-2; tentative D call: TRBD1 (6 bases). CDR3 length equals 14 residues. V was pared by 6 bases and J by 0 bases, with 11 bases between. Germline V CDR1 and CDR2: MDHEN, SYDVKM.

The J gene is TRBJ2-6, the V gene TRBV29-1; 9 bases fit TRBD1. Germline V gene sequence: CDR1 SQVTM, CDR2 ANQGSEA. The CDR3 has 13 amino acids. Losses at the gene ends were 6 bases for V and 5 bases for J; bases not matched to a gene: 2. The CDR3, as DNA: TGCAGCGTGGGACAGGGCCGGGCCAACGTCCTGACTTTC. It yields the protein CSVGQGRANVLTF.

The J gene is TRBJ1-5, the V gene TRBV14, with D hard to call. Trimming removed 1 base at V and 4 bases at J, with 5 bases between. Germline loops: CDR1 SGHDN, CDR2 FVKESK. This CDR3 region has 13 residues. Here the CDR3 reads CASSQGLNQPQHF. Written as DNA, the CDR3 is TGTGCCAGCAGCCAAGGACTTAATCAGCCCCAGCATTTT.

The rearrangement joins TRBV6-1 to TRBJ2-1; D possibly corresponds to TRBD1 (6 bases). The V gene's germline CDR1 is MNHNS and CDR2 SASEGT. The CDR3 spans 14 residues. V was pared by 4 bases and J by 3 bases, with 10 bases between. The CDR3: CASSGAGDYNEQFF. In nucleotides, the CDR3 is TGTGCCAGCAGTGGGGCAGGGGACTACAATGAGCAGTTCTTC.

J is TRBJ2-2 and V is TRBV9; no clear D gene. This CDR3 has 16 amino acids. V was pared by 3 bases and J by 4 bases, with 16 bases between. Germline V gene data show CDR1 as SGDLS and CDR2 as YYNGEE. The DNA of the CDR3 is TGTGCCAGCAGCGAGAGCCCTCTACGGAGCACCGGGGAGCTGTTTTTT. It yields the protein CASSESPLRSTGELFF.

This chain links TRBV9 with TRBJ2-7; 14 bases line up with TRBD2. Trimming took 3 bases from V and 5 from J; bases not matched to a gene: 4. Germline V CDR1 and CDR2: SGDLS, YYNGEE. The CDR3 has 15 amino acids. The CDR3 here is CASSGGTSGRDEQYF. The CDR3 region has the DNA TGTGCCAGCAGCGGGGGGACTAGCGGGAGAGACGAGCAGTACTTC.

The gene calls are TRBV5-1 and TRBJ2-2; TRBD2 agrees at 8 bases. Trimming cost V 8 bases and J 2 bases; bases outside gene matches: 11. Germline CDR1 and CDR2: SGHRS and YFSETQ. This CDR3 comprises 16 residues. The CDR3 coding sequence is TGCGCCAGTTCCGGGCCTCTAGCGGGTAACACCGGGGAGCTGTTTTTT. Protein: CASSGPLAGNTGELFF.

The chain links TRBV18 to TRBJ1-3; tentative D call: TRBD1 (6 bases). With 3 bases removed from V and 8 bases from J, the gap between germline ends came to 11 bases. The CDR3 spans 13 residues. Germline loops: CDR1 KGHSH, CDR2 LQKENI. The CDR3 DNA reads TGTGCCAGCTCACCCCTCGCAGGGGACACCATATATTTT. This gives the protein CASSPLAGDTIYF.

This chain links TRBV2 with TRBJ2-5; 12 bases agree with TRBD2. Trimming removed 6 bases from V and 5 bases from J; junction bases left unmatched: 7. The CDR3 totals 15 residues. Per the germline V gene, CDR1 is SNHLY and CDR2 is FYNNEI. CDR3: CASRELAGGRETQYF. CDR3 sequence (DNA): TGTGCCAGCAGGGAGCTAGCGGGAGGGCGGGAGACCCAGTACTTC.

This chain joins TRBV11-3 and TRBJ2-3, with D tentatively TRBD2 (7 bases). Trimming left V 7 bases short and J 0 bases short, with 14 bases between. Germline V gene lookup returns CDR1 SGHNT and CDR2 YENEEA. The CDR3 has 15 residues. The CDR3 bases are TGTGCCAGCACCTCAAGGGGGGGTAGCACAGATACGCAGTATTTT. Translation gives CASTSRGGSTDTQYF. Based on the CDR3 plus reference TRBV11-3 and TRBJ2-3, the full variable domain is EAGVVQSPRYKIIEKKQPVAFWCNPISGHNTLYWYLQNLGQGPELLIRYENEEAVDDSQLPKDRFSAERLKGVDSTLKIQPAELGDSAVYLCASTSRGGSTDTQYFGPGTRLTVL.

J is TRBJ1-5 and V is TRBV9; 7 bases map to TRBD1. Germline V lookup: CDR1 SGDLS, CDR2 YYNGEE. The CDR3 runs 15 residues. V was pared by 1 base and J by 3 bases, with 4 bases of the junction left unmatched. The CDR3 reads CASSVSGQPNQPQHF. The CDR3 DNA sequence: TGTGCCAGCAGCGTATCGGGACAGCCCAATCAGCCCCAGCATTTT.

This sequence joins TRBV6-5 and TRBJ2-5, with a tentative D call TRBD1 (6 bases). The CDR3 runs 13 residues. Looked up from germline, CDR1 is MNHEY and CDR2 is SVGAGI. V was pared by 1 base and J by 3 bases, with 6 bases between. CDR3 sequence: CASSYYREETQYF. The CDR3 DNA reads TGTGCCAGCAGTTACTACAGGGAAGAGACCCAGTACTTC.

The chain joins TRBV10-3 to TRBJ2-7; D is unresolved. V dropped 3 bases and J dropped 2 bases, with 14 bases sitting between them. The germline gives CDR1 ENHRY, CDR2 SYGVKD. The CDR3 is 15 amino acids. The CDR3 loop reads CAISDPRWSPYEQYF. DNA of the CDR3: TGTGCCATCAGTGACCCGAGGTGGTCCCCCTACGAGCAGTACTTC.

The sample holds one count of this clone. This chain joins TRBV11-2 and TRBJ1-2; D is possibly TRBD1 (6 bases). Looked up from germline, CDR1 is SGHAT and CDR2 is FQNNGV. Trimming removed 1 base from V and 4 bases from J, with 13 bases in between. This CDR3 has 15 amino acids. CDR3 DNA sequence: TGTGCCAGCAGCTTAGTCGCAGGGGCGGCCTATGGCTACACCTTC. Translation: CASSLVAGAAYGYTF.

This clone has a single count. The CDR3 region has the DNA TGTGCCTCCACGGGGGGATTAGCCTCGAATGAGCAGTTCTTC. Protein: CASTGGLASNEQFF. This chain uses TRBV19 with TRBJ2-1; 7 nucleotides agree with TRBD2. This CDR3 comprises 14 residues. Germline V gives CDR1 LNHDA, CDR2 SQIVND (reference sequence). With 11 bases clipped from V and 7 bases from J, the junction kept 14 bases outside the gene matches.

The chain has TRBV6-6 and TRBJ1-1; maybe TRBD1 (6 bases). The CDR3 runs 13 residues. The germline V and J ends were trimmed by 4 bases and 5 bases, with 11 bases remaining between them. Germline loops: CDR1 MNHNY, CDR2 SVGAGI (reference sequence). The CDR3 DNA reads TGTGCCAGCAGTTGGGCAGGGGAAACTGAAGCTTTCTTT. This sequence encodes CASSWAGETEAFF.

This clone turned up a few times. The chain combines TRBV7-2 with TRBJ2-7; D is undetermined. Looked up from germline, CDR1 is SGHTA and CDR2 is FQGNSA. The V and J ends lost 1 base and 0 bases respectively, with 13 bases between them. This CDR3 spans 16 amino acids. The CDR3 nucleotides read TGTGCCAGCAGCTTAGATCATTCATCCAGCTCCTACGAGCAGTACTTC. Protein sequence: CASSLDHSSSSYEQYF.

This clone was counted once. This chain uses TRBV5-1 with TRBJ2-1; D not certain. Trimming took off 0 bases at V and 6 bases at J, with 10 bases between the two ends. The germline CDR1 and CDR2 sequences are SGHRS and YFSETQ. This CDR3 region has 14 residues. CDR3 sequence reads: CASSLASGRNEQFF. DNA of the CDR3: TGCGCCAGCAGCTTGGCGTCAGGCCGCAATGAGCAGTTCTTC.

CDR3 loop: CASRKSGESYGYTF. Here the CDR3 DNA reads TGTGCCAGTAGGAAATCCGGGGAAAGCTATGGCTACACCTTC. The rearrangement joins TRBV19 to TRBJ1-2; D is undetermined. Trimming pared 6 bases from V and 4 bases from J, leaving 15 bases between. Germline V gene data show CDR1 as LNHDA and CDR2 as SQIVND (reference sequence). This CDR3 has 14 residues.

V gene TRBV27 combines with J gene TRBJ1-1; D possibly corresponds to TRBD1 (5 bases). The length of the CDR3 is 19 residues. The V end was cut by 0 bases, the J end by 0 bases, with 20 bases between. From germline, CDR1 is MNHEY and CDR2 SMNVEV (reference sequence). This chain's CDR3 is CASSLSGDAFGGVNTEAFF. CDR3 sequence (DNA): TGTGCCAGCAGTTTATCGGGGGACGCTTTCGGAGGGGTGAACACTGAAGCTTTCTTT.